These 9 T cell receptor beta chains originate from one sample sequenced in a study of T cell responses to AZD1222 COVID-19 vaccine. TCRdb's copy holds only in-frame clones and misses some; the assay was immunoSEQ multiplex PCR. Of 120,000 or so clones detected, around nine tenths appear once; the ten largest clones hold approximately 1.5%. The input for sequencing was peripheral blood, taken on day 0 of AZD1222 vaccination. Receptors originate from an adult in good health.

CDR3 in amino acids: CASSVQSSNYGYTF. DNA for the CDR3: TGTGCCAGCAGCGTACAGTCTTCGAACTATGGCTACACCTTC. V is TRBV6-5 and J is TRBJ1-2, with D unclear. Per the germline V gene, CDR1 is MNHEY and CDR2 is SVGAGI. This CDR3 comprises 14 residues. Trimming pared 6 bases from V and 2 bases from J, leaving 13 bases between.

Of note for this clone: The same CDR3 can be traced to other DNA sequences in this sample. The chain combines TRBV18 with TRBJ1-6, with D possibly TRBD1 on 6 matching bases. This CDR3 has 15 residues. Germline V gene sequence: CDR1 KGHSH, CDR2 LQKENI. With 2 bases removed from V and 6 bases from J, the gap between germline ends came to 11 bases. CDR3 protein: CASSPRDRSNSPLHF. The CDR3 region has the DNA TGTGCCAGCTCACCAAGAGACAGGAGTAATTCACCCCTCCACTTT.

This clone appeared a single time. This chain links TRBV3-1 (or the pseudogene TRBV3-2) with TRBJ1-4, with 10 bases lining up with TRBD1. The CDR3 sequence is 16 residues long. CDR1 and CDR2 from the germline V gene are LGHDT and YNNKEL (reference sequence). With V trimmed by 4 bases and J by 9 bases, 11 bases remained unmatched. In DNA form, the CDR3 reads TGTGCCAGCAGCCGGGGACAGGGGACGGGGATGAAAAAACTGTTTTTT. This codes for CASSRGQGTGMKKLFF.

The genes are TRBV20-1 and TRBJ1-2; D unclear. There are 12 residues in the CDR3. V lost 3 bases and J 2 bases, leaving 7 bases between the germline ends. The germline V gene encodes CDR1 DFQATT and CDR2 SNEGSKA (reference sequence). For the CDR3, the DNA is TGCAGTGCTAGTGGTGGCAACTATGGCTACACCTTC. This gives the protein CSASGGNYGYTF.

This sequence joins TRBV4-1 and TRBJ2-7; D is perhaps TRBD1 (5 bases). CDR1 and CDR2 (germline): MGHRA, YSYEKL. Trimming left V 0 bases short and J 3 bases short, with 18 bases between. CDR3 length equals 17 residues. CDR3 loop: CASSQDIHLTEVYEQYV. CDR3 DNA sequence: TGCGCCAGCAGCCAAGATATCCATTTGACAGAGGTCTACGAGCAGTACGTC.

This sequence joins TRBV24-1 and TRBJ1-5; 8 nucleotides line up with TRBD1. Germline values: CDR1 KGHDR, CDR2 SFDVKD. The CDR3 sequence is 16 residues long. The V segment lost 4 bases and the J segment 5 bases; nucleotides outside the gene matches: 9. The CDR3 loop reads CATSENGQGADQPQHF. The DNA for the CDR3 is TGTGCCACCAGTGAAAACGGACAGGGTGCTGATCAGCCCCAGCATTTT.

In its sample, this clone was seen a few times. The chain is built from TRBV30 and TRBJ1-3; D uncertain. This CDR3 region has 16 residues. V was shortened by 2 bases and J by 0 bases, with 14 bases between the two germline ends. Germline CDR1 reads GTSNPN; CDR2 reads SVGIG (reference sequence). This CDR3 is CAWSLNGEFSGNTIYF. The CDR3 nucleotides read TGTGCCTGGAGTTTAAATGGGGAGTTCTCTGGAAACACCATATATTTT. The full variable domain, its missing parts supplied by reference TRBV30 and TRBJ1-3, is SQTIHQWPATLVQPVGSPLSLECTVEGTSNPNLYWYRQAAGRGLQLLFYSVGIGQISSEVPQNLSASRPQDRQFILSSKKLLLSDSGFYLCAWSLNGEFSGNTIYFGEGSWLTVV.

The rearrangement links TRBV6-1 to TRBJ1-1, with a possible D match to TRBD1 (5 bases). V lost 2 bases and J 5 bases, leaving 15 bases between the germline ends. CDR1 MNHNS and CDR2 SASEGT come from the germline V gene. This CDR3 has 15 residues. In DNA, the CDR3 is TGTGCCAGCAGTGAATATTGGGACGATGGGACTGAAGCTTTCTTT. Translation: CASSEYWDDGTEAFF.

The chain links TRBV3-1 (or the pseudogene TRBV3-2) to TRBJ2-5; D gene unclear. The germline V and J ends were trimmed by 4 bases and 1 base, with 10 bases remaining between them. CDR1 and CDR2 (germline): LGHDT, YNNKEL (reference sequence). The CDR3 consists of 14 residues. DNA for the CDR3: TGTGCCAGCAGCCTCCTCGGCTTCCAAGAGACCCAGTACTTC. This encodes CASSLLGFQETQYF.